The present T cell receptor beta chain was sequenced within a study of PD-L1 blockade in urothelial cancer. Study summary: Patients' atezolizumab regimen, 1,200 mg intravenously every 3 weeks, began at some point between 2013 and 2015. Men with urothelial cancer arising in the bladder made up about 85% of the roughly 29 patients.

A note on this clone: Its antigen remains unknown.

Points from the study as a whole: Below-median blood TCR clonality before treatment forecast better survival.

Time point in this sample: pretreatment peripheral blood. Synthetic TCR analog templates were spiked into all PCRs individually. Produced via immunoSEQ multiplex PCR; TCRdb's table is partial and in-frame only. The sample lists around 100,000 clones; about nine tenths were seen once. The origin of this receptor is a man aged 60 to 69 with urothelial cancer. The specimen was PBMCs, collected around atezolizumab (anti-PD-L1) treatment.

For the CDR3, the DNA is TGCGCCAGCAGCTTGGCCGAGACAGGGGACACCGGGGAGCTGTTTTTT. Protein product: CASSLAETGDTGELFF. The chain is built from TRBV5-1 and TRBJ2-2; 8 bases map to TRBD1. The CDR3 has 16 residues. CDR1 is SGHRS, CDR2 YFSETQ, per germline. V dropped 0 bases and J dropped 3; count of bases not matched to a gene: 4.